Described below is a single T cell receptor beta chain sequence and its context. The target antigen is unknown. These data come from a study of blood T cells in healthy people across ages. Study findings and constraints: The authors considered diversity estimates from one million T cells to be underestimates. Long-lived donors carried more naive CD4+ cells and greater diversity than aged donors. The study could not conclusively compare naive and antigen-experienced cells, given its unsorted PBMCs.

The study isolated at least 6 million PBMCs from each sample. A sample-barcoded 5' primer and a J-beta primer mix were used in a second PCR of roughly 6 to 12 cycles. TCRdb reanalysed the 5' RACE reads using MiXCR and keeps one entry per CDR3 protein. The data hold 1.5 million to 2 million distinct CDR3 sequences, with 28% observed a single time. The sequence was collected from a woman aged 25 to 39 in good health. The material sequenced was blood.

The CDR3 protein is CATSGPGTGEWNEQFF. CDR3 coding DNA: TGTGCCACCAGTGGGCCCGGGACAGGGGAATGGAATGAGCAGTTCTTC. The chain combines TRBV24-1 with TRBJ2-1, with 10 bases fitting TRBD1. The CDR3 is 16 residues long. The germline gives CDR1 KGHDR, CDR2 SFDVKD. V trimming: 5 bases; J trimming: 7 bases; junction bases outside the gene matches: 10.